This paragraph reports one TCR beta chain. Its antigen is unidentified. CDR1 is SEHNR and CDR2 is FQNEAQ in the germline V gene (reference sequence). The CDR3 runs to 15 residues. J gave up 6 bases and V 1 base, and 3 bases lay outside the gene matches. These data come from a study of a mutant IDH1 vaccine in newly diagnosed glioma. Study-wide background: In weeks 1, 3, 5, 7, 11, 15, 19 and 23, patients were immunized, eight times in all. Vaccine dosing followed radiotherapy by 4-6 weeks, or accompanied temozolomide cycles. General study results and limits: Patients showed vaccine-induced immune responses at a rate of approximately 93%.

Time point described: week 5, during vaccination. Topical imiquimod was applied with each vaccine dose, which held 300 ug of mutant IDH1 20-mer peptide. Using immunoSEQ multiplex PCR, the repertoire was profiled, and TCRdb retains in-frame clones only, with some absent. The table shows about 58,000 clones, with approximately 79% occurring only once. The sample in question was PBMCs, obtained from a glioma patient whose treatment included an IDH1 peptide vaccine. The V and J genes are TRBV7-9 and TRBJ1-5; 10 bases fit TRBD1. The clonotype comes from a woman between 50 and 59 years old with glioma. In DNA, the CDR3 is TGTGCCAGCAGCTTAGGGACAGGGGGAGGTCAGCCCCAGCATTTT. The encoded protein is CASSLGTGGGQPQHF.